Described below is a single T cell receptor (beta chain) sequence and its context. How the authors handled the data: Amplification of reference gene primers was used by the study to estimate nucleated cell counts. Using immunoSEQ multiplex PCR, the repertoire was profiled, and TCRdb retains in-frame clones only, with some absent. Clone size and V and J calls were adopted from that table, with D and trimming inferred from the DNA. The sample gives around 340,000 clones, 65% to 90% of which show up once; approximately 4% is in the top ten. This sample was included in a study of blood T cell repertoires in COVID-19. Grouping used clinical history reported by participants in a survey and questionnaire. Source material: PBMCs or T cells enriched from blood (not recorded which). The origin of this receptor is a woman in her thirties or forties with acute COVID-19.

CDR3 sequence: CASSLGNRVTEAFF. CDR3 nucleotide sequence: TGTGCCAGCAGCTTAGGAAACAGGGTTACTGAAGCTTTCTTT. The gene calls are TRBV7-9 and TRBJ1-1; a possible D gene is TRBD1 (6 bases). V lost 1 base and J 5 bases, leaving 11 bases between the germline ends. The length of the CDR3 is 14 residues. The V gene's germline CDR1 is SEHNR and CDR2 FQNEAQ (reference sequence).